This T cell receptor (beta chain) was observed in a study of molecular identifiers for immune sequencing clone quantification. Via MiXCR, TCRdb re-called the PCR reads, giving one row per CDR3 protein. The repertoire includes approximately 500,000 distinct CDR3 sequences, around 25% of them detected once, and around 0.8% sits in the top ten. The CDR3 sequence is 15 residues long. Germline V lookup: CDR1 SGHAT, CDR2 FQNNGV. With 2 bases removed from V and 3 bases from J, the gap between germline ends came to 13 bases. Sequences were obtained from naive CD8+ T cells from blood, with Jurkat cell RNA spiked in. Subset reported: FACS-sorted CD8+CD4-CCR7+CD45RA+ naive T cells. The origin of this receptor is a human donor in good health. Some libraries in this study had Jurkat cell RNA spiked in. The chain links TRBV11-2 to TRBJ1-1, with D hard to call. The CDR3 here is CASSLRRVPYTEAFF. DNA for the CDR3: TGTGCCAGCAGCTTAAGGAGGGTCCCTTACACTGAAGCTTTCTTT.